A single sample gave rise to the 9 T cell receptor beta chains below, sequenced in a study of cytomegalovirus exposure and HLA in healthy donors. Primers included in the PCR were 60 Vbeta and 13 Jbeta primers. The data were produced by immunoSEQ multiplex PCR, yet TCRdb's version contains in-frame clones alone and is incomplete. The data hold 150,000 to 200,000 clones, with over 70% observed a single time. Sequencing used PBMCs. The receptors were sampled from a man aged 45-65 years in good health and CMV-seropositive.

This clone was picked up a small number of times. The chain employs TRBV12-5 and TRBJ2-2; possibly TRBD2 for D (7 bases). V shed 1 base and J shed 6 bases, with 18 bases lying between them. The length of the CDR3 is 17 residues. CDR1 and CDR2 (germline): LGHNT, FRNRAP. Written as DNA, the CDR3 is TGTGCTAGTGGTTTGGGCGGGGGCCCTGGGAATCCCGGGGAGCTGTTTTTT. Its translation: CASGLGGGPGNPGELFF.

This clone was seen once. V gene TRBV7-9 combines with J gene TRBJ1-1; D call uncertain. CDR3 length equals 13 residues. The V end was cut by 4 bases, the J end by 6 bases, with 12 bases between. Germline V gives CDR1 SEHNR, CDR2 FQNEAQ (reference sequence). The CDR3 is CASSSELIAEAFF. CDR3 nucleotides: TGTGCCAGCAGCTCCGAGTTGATAGCTGAAGCTTTCTTT.

The genes are TRBV18 and TRBJ2-1; 9 bases agree with TRBD2. V lost 0 bases to trimming and J lost 4 bases; unmatched junction nucleotides: 4. The germline V gene has CDR1 KGHSH and CDR2 LQKENI. This CDR3 has 16 amino acids. CDR3 residues: CASSPPSGGRYNEQFF. The CDR3 nucleotides read TGTGCCAGCTCACCACCAAGCGGGGGGAGGTACAATGAGCAGTTCTTC.

The chain joins TRBV2 to TRBJ2-3; no clear D gene. In germline, CDR1 is SNHLY, CDR2 FYNNEI. The V end lost 4 bases, the J end lost 3 bases, and 14 bases lay between the germline ends. This CDR3 is built from 15 residues. In DNA form, the CDR3 reads TGTGCCAGCAGTGCGAGAACTCTAAGTACAGATACGCAGTATTTT. Its translation: CASSARTLSTDTQYF.

V and J are TRBV11-2 and TRBJ2-5; 8 bases map to TRBD1. The germline CDR1 and CDR2 sequences are SGHAT and FQNNGV. This CDR3 contains 15 residues. The V gene end was trimmed by 5 bases and the J gene end by 7 bases; junction bases not matched to a gene: 12. The CDR3 DNA reads as TGTGCCAGCAGCCGTATGACAGGGGCGGGTGGGACCCAGTACTTC. Translation: CASSRMTGAGGTQYF.

Details on this clone: At one end the junction does not follow the germline gene, possibly because of a read error. The chain carries TRBV7-7 and TRBJ2-2; 8 bases fit TRBD1. The CDR3 covers 16 residues. Germline values: CDR1 SSHAT, CDR2 FNYEAQ (reference sequence). CDR3 sequence (DNA): TGTGCTAGCAGCTCAGCGACAGGGGCGGTCACCGGGGAGCTGTTTTTT. This sequence encodes CASSSATGAVTGELFF.

The chain recombines TRBV18 with TRBJ2-5; 14 bases are shared with TRBD2. The CDR3 sequence is 16 residues long. Per the germline V gene, CDR1 is KGHSH and CDR2 is LQKENI. The V segment lost 4 bases and the J segment 0 bases; nucleotides outside the gene matches: 1. The CDR3 sequence: CASSRLAGGYQETQYF. CDR3 DNA sequence: TGTGCCAGCTCACGACTAGCGGGAGGGTACCAAGAGACCCAGTACTTC. The variable domain in full, with the rest retrieved from reference TRBV18 and TRBJ2-5, is NAGVMQNPRHLVRRRGQEARLRCSPMKGHSHVYWYRQLPEEGLKFMVYLQKENIIDESGMPKERFSAEFPKEGPSILRIQQVVRGDSAAYFCASSRLAGGYQETQYFGPGTRLLVL.

This chain links TRBV6-6 with TRBJ2-7, with D possibly matching TRBD1 (5 bases). CDR3 size: 13 residues. Looked up from germline, CDR1 is MNHNY and CDR2 is SVGAGI (reference sequence). V was pared by 5 bases and J by 5 bases, with 13 bases between. This CDR3 is CASSLTVWDEQYF. Written as DNA, the CDR3 is TGTGCCAGCAGTCTGACAGTTTGGGACGAGCAGTACTTC.

CDR3 sequence: CAWGQGSGQPQHF. CDR3 nucleotide sequence: TGTGCCTGGGGACAGGGTTCGGGCCAGCCCCAGCATTTT. The chain is built from TRBV30 and TRBJ1-5; 8 positions match TRBD1. The CDR3 length is 13 residues. CDR1 is GTSNPN and CDR2 is SVGIG in the germline V gene (reference sequence). J gave up 7 bases and V 5 bases, and 7 bases lay outside the gene matches.